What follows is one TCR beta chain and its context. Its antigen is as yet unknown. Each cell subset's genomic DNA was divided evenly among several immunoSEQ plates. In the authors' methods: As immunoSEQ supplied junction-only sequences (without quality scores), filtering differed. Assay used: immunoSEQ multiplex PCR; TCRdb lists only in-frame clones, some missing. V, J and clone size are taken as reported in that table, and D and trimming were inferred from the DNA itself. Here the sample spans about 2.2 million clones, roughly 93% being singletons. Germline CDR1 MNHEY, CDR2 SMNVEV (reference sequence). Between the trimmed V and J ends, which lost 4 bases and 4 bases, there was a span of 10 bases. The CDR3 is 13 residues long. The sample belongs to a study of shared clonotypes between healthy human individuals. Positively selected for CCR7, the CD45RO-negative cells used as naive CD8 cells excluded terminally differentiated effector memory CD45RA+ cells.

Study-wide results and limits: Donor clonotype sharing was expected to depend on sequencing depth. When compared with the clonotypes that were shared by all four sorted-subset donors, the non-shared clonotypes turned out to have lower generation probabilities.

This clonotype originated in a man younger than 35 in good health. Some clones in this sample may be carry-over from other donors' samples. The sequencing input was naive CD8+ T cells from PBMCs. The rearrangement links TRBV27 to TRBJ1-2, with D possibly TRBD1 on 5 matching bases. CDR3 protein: CASSSGGIYGYTF. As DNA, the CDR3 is TGTGCCAGCAGTTCGGGGGGAATCTATGGCTACACCTTC.